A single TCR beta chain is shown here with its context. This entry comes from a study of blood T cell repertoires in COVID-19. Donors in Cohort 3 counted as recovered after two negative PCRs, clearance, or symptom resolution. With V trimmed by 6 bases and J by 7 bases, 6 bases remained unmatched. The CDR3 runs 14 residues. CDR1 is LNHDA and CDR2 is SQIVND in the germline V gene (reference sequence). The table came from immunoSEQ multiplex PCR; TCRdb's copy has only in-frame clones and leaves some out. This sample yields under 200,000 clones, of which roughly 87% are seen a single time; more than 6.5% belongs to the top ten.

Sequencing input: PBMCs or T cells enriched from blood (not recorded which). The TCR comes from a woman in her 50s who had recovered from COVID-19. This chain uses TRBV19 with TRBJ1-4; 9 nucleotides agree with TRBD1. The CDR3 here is CASSPGQGREKLFF. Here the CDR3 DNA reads TGTGCCAGTAGCCCGGGACAGGGTCGTGAAAAACTGTTTTTT.